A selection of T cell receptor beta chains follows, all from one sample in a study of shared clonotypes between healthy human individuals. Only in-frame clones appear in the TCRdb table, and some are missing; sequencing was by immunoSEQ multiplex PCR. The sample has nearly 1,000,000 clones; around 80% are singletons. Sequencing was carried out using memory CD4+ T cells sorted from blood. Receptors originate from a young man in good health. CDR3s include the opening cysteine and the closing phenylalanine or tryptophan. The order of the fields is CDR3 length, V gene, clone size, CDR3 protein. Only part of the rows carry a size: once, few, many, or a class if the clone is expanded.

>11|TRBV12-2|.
CASRSGDTQYF
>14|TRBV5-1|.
CASRTGREDSPLHF
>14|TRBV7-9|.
CASSLVMLNTEAFF
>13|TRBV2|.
CASSASEGNIQYF
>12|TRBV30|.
CAWSASGNGYTF
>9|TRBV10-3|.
CARPGELFF
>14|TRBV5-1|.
CASRSGTSGGEQFF
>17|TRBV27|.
CASSLGGTGGTGNTIYF
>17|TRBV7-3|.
CASSFSKGGRNTGELFF
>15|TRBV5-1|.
CASSSAGARSYEQYF
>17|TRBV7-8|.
CASSLGGGTSGYNEQFF
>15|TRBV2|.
CASIGRVVNTGELFF
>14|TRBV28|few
CASSSTRGYYGYTF
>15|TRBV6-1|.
CASRQEGYSNQPQHF
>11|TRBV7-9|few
CASSLQGEAFF
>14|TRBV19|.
CASSLRTGGNIQYF